This T cell receptor beta chain derives from a study of neurological immune-mediated disorders. V was pared by 4 bases and J by 6 bases, with 10 bases between. From germline, CDR1 is SGHNT and CDR2 YENEEA. The CDR3 extends over 13 amino acids. This clonotype was detected only a few times. The cDNA was synthesized by means of template-switch 5'RACE, which was carried out with 10-nucleotide random UMIs. TCRdb fed the 5' RACE reads into MiXCR, producing one record per CDR3 protein. This table holds approximately 50,000 distinct CDR3 sequences, more than 3.5% found once. This chain connects TRBV11-3 to TRBJ2-1; D perhaps matches TRBD1 (7 bases). The sample comprised PBMCs. The source of this sequence is a man aged 60 to 69 with multiple sclerosis. The CDR3 bases are TGTGCCAGCAGCTCAGGGGGGAGCAATGAGCAGTTCTTC. It specifies CASSSGGSNEQFF.